The clone carrying this TCR beta chain was seen a few times. This record belongs to a study of blood T cell repertoires in COVID-19. Overall study context: Samples of COVID-19 (acute and convalescent) were obtained from the United States, Italy and Spain. The analysed material was cDNA or gDNA that came from T cells, B-cell-depleted T cells, or PBMCs.

V lost 5 bases to trimming and J lost 5 bases; unmatched junction nucleotides: 9. Germline V gene sequence: CDR1 LNHNV, CDR2 YYDKDF (reference sequence). The CDR3 runs 16 residues. Authors' processing steps: The authors estimated nucleated cell counts from reference gene primer amplification. This table comes from immunoSEQ multiplex PCR, and its TCRdb copy is limited to in-frame clones, with some not included. The V and J calls and clone size were taken over from that table, and D and trimming were inferred from the DNA. The sample lists just over 250,000 clones; more than 70% were seen once. The genes are TRBV15 and TRBJ2-5, with 12 positions matching TRBD1. The clonotype was recovered from a woman aged 45-65 years with acute or convalescent COVID-19. Sequencing used peripheral blood. The CDR3 loop is CATSGSGTGGWETQYF. The CDR3 DNA sequence: TGTGCCACCAGCGGGAGTGGGACAGGGGGCTGGGAGACCCAGTACTTC.